This is a list of T cell receptor beta chains from one sample in a study of T cell repertoires in cytomegalovirus infection. TCRdb used MiXCR to reprocess the reads, holding one entry per CDR3 protein. The sample records roughly 250,000 distinct CDR3 sequences, about 23% being singletons. The sequencing input was CD8+ T cells from PBMCs. These TCRs come from a human donor in good health (CMV status not recorded). Some clones in this sample may be carry-over from other donors' samples. Both conserved end residues are part of each CDR3. The D gene is left open where the match is weak. Size is omitted from some rows. Given values are once, few, many or a class for expanded clones.

>TRBV28|TRBD1|TRBJ1-2|-
TGTGCCAGCAGTTTCACGGACAGGGAAAATTATGGCTACACCTTC
CASSFTDRENYGYTF
>TRBV7-9|-|TRBJ1-4|few
TGTGCCAGCAGCCCGGGGCCCGAAAAACTGTTTTTT
CASSPGPEKLFF
>TRBV2|-|TRBJ2-1|-
TGTGCCAGCAGTGAAGCCTCATACAGGATCGGAGGCGATGAGCAGTTCTTC
CASSEASYRIGGDEQFF
>TRBV5-4|-|TRBJ2-7|-
TGTGCCAGCAGCTTCCATACTTCAGGCAAGCAGTACTTC
CASSFHTSGKQYF
>TRBV20-1|-|TRBJ2-1|-
TGCAGTGCTAGAGAAGGGGTGTCGTCCTACAATGAGCAGTTCTTC
CSAREGVSSYNEQFF
>TRBV12-3/TRBV12-4|-|TRBJ2-1|-
TGTGCCAGCAGTTTCGGCGGGGGCGGATACAATGAGCAGTTCTTC
CASSFGGGGYNEQFF
>TRBV29-1|TRBD1|TRBJ1-1|-
TGCAGCGTTGAAGAGGGACAGGGCTTGGGGACTGAAGCTTTCTTT
CSVEEGQGLGTEAFF
>TRBV14|-|TRBJ2-1|few
TGTGCCAGCAGCCAAGATGGAAATTACAATGAGCAGTTCTTC
CASSQDGNYNEQFF
>TRBV2|-|TRBJ2-7|many
TGTGCCAGCAGTGACCCCCTCTCCTACGAGCAGTACTTC
CASSDPLSYEQYF
>TRBV29-1|-|TRBJ2-7|-
TGCAGCGTTGTAAGGGATCGAGGGAGCGACGAGCAGTACTTC
CSVVRDRGSDEQYF
>TRBV29-1|-|TRBJ1-2|-
TGCAGCGTTGACCTCGGGGAGGGACTATACTATGGCTACACCTTC
CSVDLGEGLYYGYTF
>TRBV7-9|TRBD1|TRBJ1-1|many
TGTGCCAGCAGCCGATTGACAGGGAGGCACACTGAAGCTTTCTTT
CASSRLTGRHTEAFF
>TRBV7-8|TRBD1|TRBJ1-2|-
TGTGCCAGCAGCTTAGAAGGGACAGGGAACTATGGCTACACCTTC
CASSLEGTGNYGYTF
>TRBV15|-|TRBJ2-3|many
TGTGCCACCAGCAGAATGCCAGGGGACAGCACAGATACGCAGTATTTT
CATSRMPGDSTDTQYF